A selection of T cell receptor beta chains follows, all from one sample in a study of T cell responses to AZD1222 COVID-19 vaccine. This table comes from immunoSEQ multiplex PCR, and its TCRdb copy is limited to in-frame clones, with some not included. Seen here are 180,000 or so clones, just over 90% observed once, and the top ten hold about 2.5%. The source material was peripheral blood, sampled on day 0 of AZD1222 vaccination. These TCRs come from an adult in good health. Both conserved end residues are part of each CDR3. The D gene is left open where the match is weak. Some rows have no size entry. The others give once, few or many, or a class for an expanded clone.

J,V,size,D,length,DNA,CDR3
TRBJ1-5,TRBV4-1,.,.,14,TGCGCCAGCAGCCCACAGGTTCTGGGTCAGCCCCAGCATTTT,CASSPQVLGQPQHF
TRBJ1-2,TRBV12-3/TRBV12-4,.,TRBD1,12,TGTGCCAGCATCACAGGGGGCCATGGCTACACCTTC,CASITGGHGYTF
TRBJ2-4,TRBV20-1,.,.,17,TGCAGTGCTAGTGCGGACAGATCAGGGGGGGCCAAAAACATTCAGTACTTC,CSASADRSGGAKNIQYF
TRBJ2-1,TRBV7-8,.,TRBD2,17,TGTGCCAGCAGCTTGGAGACTAGCGGGACTTCCTACAATGAGCAGTTCTTC,CASSLETSGTSYNEQFF
TRBJ2-5,TRBV24-1,.,.,15,TGTGCCACCAGTGATTTATCGGGGCTTCAAGAGACCCAGTACTTC,CATSDLSGLQETQYF
TRBJ2-1,TRBV29-1,.,TRBD2,15,TGCAGCGTTGGAGATTCCCGCGGGAGTCACAATGAGCAGTTCTTC,CSVGDSRGSHNEQFF
TRBJ2-3,TRBV5-1,once,TRBD2,15,TGCGCCAGCAGCCGCGCGGGGGAACTCACAGATACGCAGTATTTT,CASSRAGELTDTQYF
TRBJ2-3,TRBV24-1,.,TRBD1,15,TGTGCCACCAGTGAGGGACAGGGGATCACAGATACGCAGTATTTT,CATSEGQGITDTQYF
TRBJ2-3,TRBV27,once,TRBD2,16,TGTGCCAGCGGAAAAACGGGACTAGCGGGCGGAGATACGCAGTATTTT,CASGKTGLAGGDTQYF
TRBJ2-1,TRBV13,.,TRBD2,18,TGTGCCAGCAGCTTTTCAGCGGGAACCGCGAGCTCCTACAATGAGCAGTTCTTC,CASSFSAGTASSYNEQFF
TRBJ1-2,TRBV7-9,.,.,14,TGTGCCAGCAGACCAAGGGCCTCGATCGGGGGCTACACCTTC,CASRPRASIGGYTF
TRBJ2-1,TRBV2,.,TRBD1,15,TGTGCCAGCAGGGAGGGACAGGGGCGCTACAATGAGCAGTTCTTC,CASREGQGRYNEQFF
TRBJ1-2,TRBV6-5,.,.,13,TGTGCCAGCAGTTACTCGACGGCCTATGGCTACACCTTC,CASSYSTAYGYTF
TRBJ1-1,TRBV15,.,.,17,TGTGCCACCAGCAGAGGCATAGAGTTCAAGGGGGGAACTGAAGCTTTCTTT,CATSRGIEFKGGTEAFF
TRBJ1-1,TRBV12-5,.,TRBD1,15,TGTGCTAGTGGTTTGGCTTGGGACAGTCGAACTGAAGCTTTCTTT,CASGLAWDSRTEAFF
TRBJ2-3,TRBV25-1,few,TRBD2,16,TGTGCCAGCAGTGACCCGACTAGCGGAATCCAAGATACGCAGTATTTT,CASSDPTSGIQDTQYF
TRBJ2-3,TRBV6-5,.,.,14,TGTGCCAGCTCGTCGCCTACTAGCACAGATACGCAGTATTTT,CASSSPTSTDTQYF
TRBJ1-2,TRBV3-1/TRBV3-2,.,.,14,TGTGCCAGCAGCTCCGGGACAAGGCTCTATGGCTACACCTTC,CASSSGTRLYGYTF
TRBJ2-3,TRBV5-1,.,.,15,TGCGCCAGCACAATTCAGGGTATTAGCACAGATACGCAGTATTTT,CASTIQGISTDTQYF
TRBJ2-7,TRBV4-1,.,TRBD2,16,TGCGCCAGCAGCCAAGTCGGAGCGGGAGTATTTTACGAGCAGTACTTC,CASSQVGAGVFYEQYF
TRBJ1-5,TRBV6-1,.,TRBD1,16,TGTGCCAGCAGTGATGGGACAGGGGATGGGCATCAGCCCCAGCATTTT,CASSDGTGDGHQPQHF
TRBJ2-6,TRBV2,once,.,17,TGTGCCAGCAGTGAAGGGCAGGGAGTGACTGGGGCCAACGTCCTGACTTTC,CASSEGQGVTGANVLTF
TRBJ1-4,TRBV14,.,.,12,TGTGCCAGCAGCCCCTCTGGGGAAAAACTGTTTTTT,CASSPSGEKLFF
TRBJ2-3,TRBV5-4,.,TRBD2,17,TGTGCCAGCAGCTTGGGAGGCAGTAGCGGGAGGCCAGATACGCAGTATTTT,CASSLGGSSGRPDTQYF
TRBJ2-3,TRBV5-4,.,TRBD2,16,TGTGCCAGCAGACCTGACCTAGCGGGAGGCGTAGATACGCAGTATTTT,CASRPDLAGGVDTQYF
TRBJ2-1,TRBV30,.,.,12,TGTGCCTGGAGTGGGGGTTACAATGAGCAGTTCTTC,CAWSGGYNEQFF
TRBJ2-3,TRBV5-1,.,.,12,TGCGCCAGCAGAACAGGGACAGATACGCAGTATTTT,CASRTGTDTQYF
TRBJ1-1,TRBV7-8,.,.,14,TGTGCCAGCAGCCCCGCAGGGAGTTGGACTGAAGCTTTCTTT,CASSPAGSWTEAFF
TRBJ2-1,TRBV27,once,.,13,TGTGCCAGCAGTTTATTCAGCTACAATGAGCAGTTCTTC,CASSLFSYNEQFF
TRBJ1-3,TRBV7-9,.,TRBD1,16,TGTGCCAGCAGCTTTCCCGGGACAGGGTTCGAAAACACCATATATTTT,CASSFPGTGFENTIYF
TRBJ1-1,TRBV5-1,once,.,15,TGCGCCAGCAGCCCCGGGGGAGGGGTGAACACTGAAGCTTTCTTT,CASSPGGGVNTEAFF
TRBJ2-1,TRBV6-1,.,.,15,TGTGCCAGCAACCTAGCGCTGAGCTCCTACAATGAGCAGTTCTTC,CASNLALSSYNEQFF
TRBJ1-5,TRBV18,.,.,17,TGTGCCAGCTCACTGACAGACTTTTCAGATAGCAATCAGCCCCAGCATTTT,CASSLTDFSDSNQPQHF
TRBJ2-5,TRBV20-1,.,.,15,TGCAGTGCTAGTGGATCACCGGGAGCGGAAGAGACCCAGTACTTC,CSASGSPGAEETQYF
TRBJ2-5,TRBV30,.,.,15,TGTGCCTGGAGCCTTCCTGACGGGGGTGGGGAGACCCAGTACTTC,CAWSLPDGGGETQYF
TRBJ2-1,TRBV19,.,.,14,TGTGCCAGTAATGGGGTTAGCTCCTACAATGAGCAGTTCTTC,CASNGVSSYNEQFF
TRBJ1-2,TRBV6-6,.,.,13,TGTGCCAGCAGTTCACCCAGAGGCTATGGCTACACCTTC,CASSSPRGYGYTF
TRBJ1-4,TRBV29-1,.,.,13,TGCAGCGTTGAGAGGACACCGGATGAAAAACTGTTTTTT,CSVERTPDEKLFF
TRBJ2-4,TRBV29-1,.,.,12,TGCAGCGTTCAGGGAGCCAAAAACATTCAGTACTTC,CSVQGAKNIQYF
TRBJ1-2,TRBV7-6,once,TRBD1,13,TGTGCCAGCAGCTTAGACAGGGGCTTCGGGTACACCTTC,CASSLDRGFGYTF
TRBJ1-5,TRBV2,.,TRBD1,14,TGTGCCAGCAGTTTTGGACAGGGTGGGCAGCCCCAGCATTTT,CASSFGQGGQPQHF
TRBJ1-2,TRBV5-6,.,.,14,TGTGCCAGCAGCTTGGTGGCAGTGAACTATGGCTACACCTTC,CASSLVAVNYGYTF
TRBJ1-1,TRBV7-7,.,.,13,TGTGCCAGCAGCTTAAAACCAGGGGAGAAGGCTTTCTTT,CASSLKPGEKAFF
TRBJ1-5,TRBV4-1,.,.,17,TGCGCCAGCAGCCAAGTTCCCAATATGGCTAGCAATCAGCCCCAGCATTTT,CASSQVPNMASNQPQHF
TRBJ2-7,TRBV3-1/TRBV3-2,.,TRBD2,16,TGTGCCAGCAGCTGGACTACTAGCGGGAGCTCCTACGAGCAGTACTTC,CASSWTTSGSSYEQYF